The entry below gives a single T cell receptor (beta chain) sequence along with its context. Its antigen is not identified. Donors included only healthy HIV-negative adults lacking recent acute infections or vaccinations. Looked up from germline, CDR1 is SGHVS and CDR2 is FNYEAQ. The CDR3 sequence is 15 residues long. V was shortened by 1 base and J by 7 bases, with 16 bases between the two germline ends. This record comes from a study of shared clonotypes between healthy human individuals. Study-wide results and limits: Donor scarcity curtailed the genetic and exposure-history diversity represented herein.

Replicate PCRs for sorted subsets used roughly 200 ng DNA; this equaled 25,000 to 30,000 T cell genomes. Produced via immunoSEQ multiplex PCR; TCRdb's table is partial and in-frame only. The sample has approximately 320,000 clones, more than 75% seen once. The chain employs TRBV7-6 and TRBJ1-1; D remains ambiguous. The receptor's source is a young man in good health. Sequencing input: memory CD8+ T cells sorted from blood. Subset reported: CD45RO+ cells pooled with CCR7-negative TemRA cells. CDR3 amino acids: CASSLGLTGRNEAFF. Written as DNA, the CDR3 is TGTGCCAGCAGCTTAGGGCTGACTGGGCGTAATGAAGCTTTCTTT.